The 26 T cell receptor beta chains in this list originate from one sample, sequenced in a study of cytomegalovirus exposure and HLA in healthy donors. Amplification used 60 Vbeta primers and 13 Jbeta primers. Generated by immunoSEQ multiplex PCR, the TCRdb table keeps only in-frame clones and is missing some. Among about 140,000 clones listed, roughly 80% were seen once. The specimen sequenced was PBMCs. These receptors originate from a man aged 40-49 years in good health and CMV-seronegative.

Comments on this clone: Its ends do not fully match the called genes, so a read error is possible. The chain combines TRBV7-9 with TRBJ2-1, with 7 bases aligning to TRBD1. In germline, CDR1 is SEHNR, CDR2 FQNEAQ (reference sequence). This CDR3 is built from 16 residues. For the CDR3, the DNA is TGTTCCAGCAGCAACCCCGACAGGGACCCCTACAATGAGCAGTTCTTC. Amino acids: CSSSNPDRDPYNEQFF. The full variable domain, with the rest looked up from reference TRBV7-9 and TRBJ2-1, is DTGVSQNPRHKITKRGQNVTFRCDPISEHNRLYWYRQTLGQGPEFLTYFQNEAQLEKSRLLSDRFSAERPKGSFSTLEIQRTEQGDSAMYLCSSSNPDRDPYNEQFFGPGTRLTVL.

The chain couples TRBV29-1 to TRBJ1-4; possible D gene TRBD1, 5 bases. Germline V gene sequence: CDR1 SQVTM, CDR2 ANQGSEA. Trimming removed 6 bases from V and 8 bases from J, with 13 bases in between. The CDR3 sequence is 12 residues long. In DNA form, the CDR3 reads TGCAGCGTCACGATTAGGGGCGAAAAACTGTTTTTT. Translated: CSVTIRGEKLFF.

In its sample, this clone was seen once. The chain employs TRBV18 and TRBJ2-2; D unclear. The CDR3 spans 15 residues. Per the germline V gene, CDR1 is KGHSH and CDR2 is LQKENI. The V and J ends lost 3 bases and 2 bases respectively, with 10 bases between them. The CDR3 DNA sequence: TGTGCCAGCTCACCGCGTCCTGCTAACACCGGGGAGCTGTTTTTT. Encoded protein: CASSPRPANTGELFF.

This chain connects TRBV25-1 to TRBJ1-5; no definite D call. With 5 bases removed from V and 5 bases from J, the gap between germline ends came to 10 bases. This CDR3 spans 13 amino acids. The germline gives CDR1 MGHDK, CDR2 SYGVNS. CDR3 residues: CASSRLPYQPQHF. CDR3 sequence (DNA): TGTGCCAGCAGTCGGTTACCGTATCAGCCCCAGCATTTT.

The chain links TRBV25-1 to TRBJ2-7, with D perhaps matching TRBD1 (6 bases). Germline-derived CDR1 and CDR2 are MGHDK and SYGVNS. This CDR3 is 13 amino acids long. Between the trimmed V and J ends, which lost 5 bases and 3 bases, there was a span of 11 bases. The DNA for the CDR3 is TGTGCCAGCAGTCGACAGGACTTCTACGAGCAGTACTTC. Translated, it gives CASSRQDFYEQYF.

This clone was found a few times. The chain uses TRBV5-4 and TRBJ2-3; D is possibly TRBD2 (6 bases). V was pared by 1 base and J by 2 bases, with 11 bases between. This CDR3 comprises 15 residues. CDR1 SGHNT and CDR2 YYREEE come from the germline V gene (reference sequence). The CDR3 nucleotides read TGTGCCAGCAGCTTGAAAGCGGGTTCCACAGATACGCAGTATTTT. This sequence encodes CASSLKAGSTDTQYF.

CDR3: CASSFRDRVYEQYF. CDR3 DNA sequence: TGTGCCAGCAGCTTCCGGGACAGAGTCTACGAGCAGTACTTC. The chain joins TRBV5-5 to TRBJ2-7; 7 bases fit TRBD1. This CDR3 comprises 14 residues. Losses at the gene ends were 2 bases for V and 3 bases for J; bases not matched to a gene: 5. The V gene's germline CDR1 is SGHKS and CDR2 YYEKEE (reference sequence).

This clone was detected only a few times. CDR3 coding DNA: TGTGCCAGCAGCTCCTACAGGGCCAGCCAGCCCCAGCATTTT. Translated: CASSSYRASQPQHF. The V call is TRBV27, the J call TRBJ1-5, with a possible D match to TRBD1 (6 bases). This CDR3 has 14 amino acids. Germline-derived CDR1 and CDR2 are MNHEY and SMNVEV (reference sequence). The V end was cut by 6 bases, the J end by 7 bases, with 16 bases between.

The genes are TRBV5-1 and TRBJ1-5; 9 bases are a match to TRBD1. The V gene's germline CDR1 is SGHRS and CDR2 YFSETQ. V was pared by 3 bases and J by 7 bases, with 5 bases of the junction left unmatched. This CDR3 is built from 14 residues. This chain's CDR3 is CASSSGQGGQPQHF. The CDR3 DNA is TGCGCCAGCAGCTCGGGACAGGGCGGACAGCCCCAGCATTTT.

The rearrangement links TRBV6-5 to TRBJ1-5; no clear D gene. This CDR3 has 12 amino acids. The ends were cut back, 6 bases at V and 8 bases at J, with 11 bases in the middle. CDR1 is MNHEY, CDR2 SVGAGI, per germline. CDR3 amino acids: CASSRLGEPQHF. The CDR3 nucleotides read TGTGCCAGCAGCCGACTGGGAGAGCCCCAGCATTTT.

The rearrangement joins TRBV7-2 to TRBJ1-1, with TRBD1 matching over 7 bases. Per the germline V gene, CDR1 is SGHTA and CDR2 is FQGNSA. This CDR3 contains 15 residues. V lost 1 base, J lost 6 bases, and 8 bases stayed unmatched. The CDR3 loop is CASSLGPTGRSEAFF. The CDR3 coding sequence is TGTGCCAGCAGCTTAGGGCCGACAGGGAGGTCTGAAGCTTTCTTT.

Relative to its sample, this clone is medium-sized (0.01 to 0.1%). The V call is TRBV6-4, the J call TRBJ2-1, with TRBD2 as a possible D gene (6 bases). The CDR3 is 16 residues long. The germline V and J ends were trimmed by 0 bases and 0 bases, with 9 bases remaining between them. From germline, CDR1 is MRHNA and CDR2 SNTAGT. DNA for the CDR3: TGTGCCAGCAGTGACTCGGGGAGGAGCTCCTACAATGAGCAGTTCTTC. Protein product: CASSDSGRSSYNEQFF.

J is TRBJ1-6 and V is TRBV7-2, with 9 bases that match TRBD1. This CDR3 contains 15 residues. After removal of 1 base from V and 9 bases from J, the junction contained 4 bases not matched to a gene. Germline assignment: CDR1 SGHTA and CDR2 FQGNSA. CDR3 protein: CASSLVGQGGSPLHF. Here the CDR3 DNA reads TGTGCCAGCAGCTTAGTGGGACAGGGTGGTTCACCCCTCCACTTT.

The table lists this clone with a few counts. This chain uses TRBV2 with TRBJ2-5; 9 bases match TRBD2. The junction had 13 bases not matched to a gene; V was cut back by 7 bases and J by 4 bases. There are 16 residues in the CDR3. Germline V gives CDR1 SNHLY, CDR2 FYNNEI. Here the CDR3 reads CASKEGGGGAVETQYF. Here the CDR3 DNA reads TGTGCCAGCAAGGAAGGGGGCGGGGGGGCCGTAGAGACCCAGTACTTC.

V and J are TRBV4-3 and TRBJ1-2, with D possibly matching TRBD1 (5 bases). The CDR3 runs 14 residues. Germline V gives CDR1 LGHNA, CDR2 YSLEER. V shed 0 bases and J shed 8 bases, with 13 bases lying between them. CDR3 nucleotide sequence: TGCGCCAGCAGCCAAGATATTTCGACAGCCGGCTACACCTTC. It translates to CASSQDISTAGYTF.

The chain employs TRBV25-1 and TRBJ2-7, with 7 positions matching TRBD2. The CDR3 runs to 13 residues. Germline V gene sequence: CDR1 MGHDK, CDR2 SYGVNS. The trim removed 6 bases at V and 3 bases at J, leaving 5 bases unmatched. CDR3 sequence: CASRVGGGYEQYF. CDR3 sequence (DNA): TGTGCCAGCAGAGTGGGCGGGGGCTACGAGCAGTACTTC.

J is TRBJ2-2 and V is TRBV4-3, with unresolved D. V lost 5 bases to trimming and J lost 1 base, with 20 bases between them. Germline V gene data show CDR1 as LGHNA and CDR2 as YSLEER. This CDR3 comprises 18 residues. In DNA, the CDR3 is TGCGCCAGCAGCACACATCCCCCTATGGGCCAGAACACCGGGGAGCTGTTTTTT. This gives the protein CASSTHPPMGQNTGELFF.

The chain employs TRBV11-2 and TRBJ2-5, with 8 nucleotides matching TRBD1. The V segment lost 5 bases and the J segment 0 bases; nucleotides outside the gene matches: 8. In germline, CDR1 is SGHAT, CDR2 FQNNGV. The CDR3 has 16 residues. This CDR3 is CASSPGATGDQETQYF. The CDR3 nucleotides are TGTGCCAGCAGCCCCGGGGCGACAGGGGACCAAGAGACCCAGTACTTC.

V is TRBV7-3 and J is TRBJ2-2; 7 bases agree with TRBD1. CDR3 length equals 16 residues. Unmatched junction bases numbered 9, after V lost 4 bases and J lost 4 bases. The germline V gene encodes CDR1 SGHTA and CDR2 FQGTGA. In nucleotides, the CDR3 is TGTGCCAGCAGCTCGCCCGACAGGGTGGGCACCGGGGAGCTGTTTTTT. Translating it yields CASSSPDRVGTGELFF.

The J gene is TRBJ2-5, the V gene TRBV2, with 8 bases matching TRBD1. Looked up from germline, CDR1 is SNHLY and CDR2 is FYNNEI. J was trimmed by 0 bases and V by 7 bases; bases with no gene match: 7. The CDR3 contains 15 residues. DNA of the CDR3: TGTGCCAGCATTAGGACAGGGAATTACCAAGAGACCCAGTACTTC. Translating it yields CASIRTGNYQETQYF.

This clone was seen a handful of times. The chain combines TRBV5-4 with TRBJ2-2; unclear D gene. CDR1 is SGHNT and CDR2 is YYREEE in the germline V gene (reference sequence). The CDR3 contains 12 residues. Trimming removed 4 bases from V and 4 bases from J, with 5 bases in between. The CDR3 region is CASSLLTGELFF. The CDR3 DNA is TGTGCCAGCAGCCTCCTCACCGGGGAGCTGTTTTTT.

This chain connects TRBV11-3 to TRBJ2-6, with 11 bases fitting TRBD1. This CDR3 has 17 residues. J lost 2 bases, V lost 5 bases, and 5 bases had no gene match. The germline V gene has CDR1 SGHNT and CDR2 YENEEA. The CDR3 region is CASSPGQGVAGANVLTF. For the CDR3, the DNA is TGTGCCAGCAGCCCGGGACAGGGGGTTGCTGGGGCCAACGTCCTGACTTTC.

Here the CDR3 reads CASSSSYEQYF. The DNA for the CDR3 is TGTGCCAGCAGTTCTTCCTACGAGCAGTACTTC. This chain uses TRBV28 with TRBJ2-7; no definite D call. The CDR3 is 11 amino acids. V dropped 4 bases and J dropped 1 base, with 2 bases sitting between them. The V gene's germline CDR1 is MDHEN and CDR2 SYDVKM.

The V call is TRBV20-1, the J call TRBJ2-5; D is unresolved. Germline CDR1 and CDR2: DFQATT and SNEGSKA (reference sequence). Deletions cut 3 bases from V and 4 bases from J, with 6 bases between. The CDR3 is 11 residues long. This CDR3 reads CSARAPETQYF. The CDR3 DNA follows: TGCAGTGCTAGGGCCCCAGAGACCCAGTACTTC.

The rearrangement uses TRBV5-1 and TRBJ1-2; 7 bases are a match to TRBD1. There are 13 residues in the CDR3. Trimming took 0 bases from V and 4 from J; bases not matched to a gene: 0. Germline V lookup: CDR1 SGHRS, CDR2 YFSETQ. The CDR3 loop reads CASSLDRGYGYTF. DNA of the CDR3: TGCGCCAGCAGCTTGGACAGGGGCTATGGCTACACCTTC.

The gene calls are TRBV11-2 and TRBJ2-7; 7 bases match TRBD1. Per germline, CDR1 SGHAT and CDR2 FQNNGV. The CDR3 contains 14 residues. Losses at the gene ends were 5 bases for V and 1 base for J; bases not matched to a gene: 5. This CDR3 reads CASSTRDRSYEQYF. CDR3 DNA: TGTGCCAGCAGCACCCGGGACAGATCCTACGAGCAGTACTTC.